The 17 T cell receptor beta chains listed next were all sequenced from one sample in a study of blood T cell repertoires in COVID-19 (dated by TCRdb to 2020 to 2021). To prepare the library, the immunoSEQ multiplex PCR assay was applied. The table comes from immuneACCESS by way of TCRdb, which keeps in-frame sequences with V and J called. Part of the clones is missing from these tables; in studies checked, under half for an unresolved V gene and the rest for unknown reasons. The sample yields 25,000 to 30,000 clones; approximately 96% were counted once. 4% of the sample goes to the ten largest clones. The sample was peripheral blood. These receptors all come from a human donor with active COVID-19. The donor label of this sample is uncertain.

CDR3 protein: CSVGRGREAFF. The CDR3, as DNA: TGCAGCGTTGGACGAGGGAGGGAAGCTTTCTTT. The chain links TRBV29-1 to TRBJ1-1; D is uncertain. Germline V gives CDR1 SQVTM, CDR2 ANQGSEA. CDR3 length: 11 amino acids. With 4 bases removed from V and 8 bases from J, the gap between germline ends came to 11 bases.

V gene TRBV7-7 combines with J gene TRBJ2-5, with D possibly matching TRBD2 (6 bases). Germline-derived CDR1 and CDR2 are SSHAT and FNYEAQ (reference sequence). The V gene lost 5 bases and the J gene lost 8 bases, with 12 bases spanning the gap. The CDR3 covers 12 residues. CDR3 bases: TGTGCCAGCAGCCGCGGGGTTGGAACCCAGTACTTC. This gives the protein CASSRGVGTQYF. Supplemented by reference TRBV7-7 and TRBJ2-5, the full variable domain reads GAGVSQSPRYKVTKRGQDVTLRCDPISSHATLYWYQQALGQGPEFLTYFNYEAQPDKSGLPSDRFSAERPEGSISTLTIQRTEQRDSAMYRCASSRGVGTQYFGPGTRLLVL.

V is TRBV30 and J is TRBJ1-1, with D possibly being TRBD1 (5 bases). CDR1 is GTSNPN, CDR2 SVGIG, per germline (reference sequence). Trimming left V 1 base short and J 2 bases short, with 11 bases between. The CDR3 loop spans 14 amino acids. The chain's CDR3 is CAWSAETVNTEAFF. As DNA, the CDR3 is TGTGCCTGGAGTGCCGAGACAGTTAACACTGAAGCTTTCTTT.

This chain uses TRBV5-1 with TRBJ2-7; 7 positions match TRBD1. CDR3 length: 15 amino acids. Trimming took 0 bases from V and 4 from J; bases not matched to a gene: 7. Germline V CDR1 and CDR2: SGHRS, YFSETQ. CDR3 DNA sequence: TGCGCCAGCAGCTTGGATCCCGGGACAGAGTACGAGCAGTACTTC. Its protein is CASSLDPGTEYEQYF.

V is TRBV29-1 and J is TRBJ2-3, with 8 bases that match TRBD1. CDR1 is SQVTM, CDR2 ANQGSEA, per germline. The CDR3 consists of 15 residues. V shed 0 bases, J shed 8 bases, and the junction held 10 bases outside the gene matches. The CDR3 DNA is TGCAGCGTTGAAGAACCGGGACAGGCACTAGGTACGCAGTATTTT. Its protein is CSVEEPGQALGTQYF.

This clone was detected a few times. The chain joins TRBV19 to TRBJ1-2; D remains unclear. This CDR3 region has 12 residues. The germline V and J ends were trimmed by 7 bases and 8 bases, with 14 bases remaining between them. Germline-derived CDR1 and CDR2 are LNHDA and SQIVND (reference sequence). The CDR3 sequence: CASTILGKGYTF. CDR3 bases: TGTGCCAGTACCATACTAGGGAAAGGCTACACCTTC.

V usage is TRBV9 and J usage is TRBJ2-7; 9 bases map to TRBD2. Trimming took 4 bases from V and 4 from J; bases not matched to a gene: 9. The CDR3 contains 15 residues. Germline CDR1 SGDLS, CDR2 YYNGEE. The CDR3 region has the DNA TGTGCCAGCAGCCCCGGCGGCGGGGGGGCGTACGAGCAGTACTTC. Its protein is CASSPGGGGAYEQYF.

V is TRBV18 and J is TRBJ1-3, with D unclear. The V end lost 0 bases, the J end lost 2 bases, and 8 bases lay between the germline ends. The CDR3 is made up of 15 amino acids. CDR1 is KGHSH, CDR2 LQKENI, per germline. The CDR3 nucleotides are TGTGCCAGCTCACCACCTTCGACACCTGGAAACACCATATATTTT. This translates into CASSPPSTPGNTIYF.

V usage is TRBV30 and J usage is TRBJ2-7; the match to TRBD1 covers 10 bases. CDR3 length equals 16 residues. Looked up from germline, CDR1 is GTSNPN and CDR2 is SVGIG (reference sequence). Losses at the gene ends were 5 bases for V and 2 bases for J; bases not matched to a gene: 12. Here the CDR3 DNA reads TGTGCCTGGGGTCCCCCCTCCGGACAGGGGGCCTACGAGCAGTACTTC. This encodes CAWGPPSGQGAYEQYF.

This chain uses TRBV6-5 with TRBJ2-2, with 12 bases aligning to TRBD2. Germline lookup yields CDR1 MNHEY and CDR2 SVGAGI. With V trimmed by 6 bases and J by 6 bases, 5 bases remained unmatched. The CDR3 is made up of 15 amino acids. The CDR3 here is CASSRLAGESGELFF. The CDR3 DNA reads TGTGCCAGCAGCAGACTAGCGGGAGAATCCGGGGAGCTGTTTTTT.

This chain links TRBV12-3 or TRBV12-4 with TRBJ2-1; D call uncertain. V shed 7 bases and J shed 5 bases, with 6 bases lying between them. CDR3 length: 11 amino acids. CDR3 sequence reads: CASTYNNEQFF. DNA of the CDR3: TGTGCCAGCACTTATAACAATGAGCAGTTCTTC.

The rearrangement links TRBV7-7 to TRBJ2-3, with 9 bases lining up with TRBD1. The CDR3 is 15 residues long. Germline assignment: CDR1 SSHAT and CDR2 FNYEAQ (reference sequence). The V gene end was trimmed by 3 bases and the J gene end by 4 bases; junction bases not matched to a gene: 5. The CDR3 DNA sequence: TGTGCCAGCAGCTTTGGGACAGGGTCGGCAGATACGCAGTATTTT. Its protein product is CASSFGTGSADTQYF.

This chain joins TRBV27 and TRBJ1-5, with 11 bases matching TRBD1. V dropped 5 bases and J dropped 7; count of bases not matched to a gene: 10. Germline CDR1 MNHEY, CDR2 SMNVEV (reference sequence). The CDR3 spans 16 residues. This CDR3 reads CASSQDRGRVQQPQHF. The CDR3 DNA sequence: TGTGCCAGCAGTCAGGACAGGGGGCGGGTTCAGCAGCCCCAGCATTTT.

The chain couples TRBV30 to TRBJ1-2; D is possibly TRBD1 (6 bases). V was shortened by 0 bases and J by 8 bases, with 13 bases between the two germline ends. The CDR3 sequence is 13 residues long. Germline V CDR1 and CDR2: GTSNPN, SVGIG (reference sequence). The CDR3 region has the DNA TGTGCCTGGAGTGTATTGGCAGGGGCGGGCTACACCTTC. Translating gives CAWSVLAGAGYTF.

This clone was observed once. The rearrangement uses TRBV5-5 and TRBJ2-3; possible D gene TRBD2, 6 bases. The CDR3 totals 15 residues. The V gene lost 0 bases and the J gene lost 4 bases, with 12 bases spanning the gap. Germline CDR1 SGHKS, CDR2 YYEKEE (reference sequence). The CDR3 sequence is CASSLESGSADTQYF. CDR3 in DNA: TGTGCCAGCAGCTTGGAATCCGGGAGCGCAGATACGCAGTATTTT.

The CDR3 region has the DNA TGCGCCAGCAGCTTACCGGGAGGGGGCACAGATACGCAGTATTTT. Protein sequence: CASSLPGGGTDTQYF. The J gene is TRBJ2-3, the V gene TRBV5-1; 8 bases are a match to TRBD2. Germline CDR1 SGHRS, CDR2 YFSETQ. The CDR3 has 15 residues. V was clipped by 2 bases and J by 1 base; unmatched bases: 3.

This clone came up once. J is TRBJ1-1 and V is TRBV5-1, with D possibly being TRBD1 (6 bases). Germline CDR1 is SGHRS and CDR2 is YFSETQ. This CDR3 is 13 amino acids long. The germline V and J ends were trimmed by 3 bases and 6 bases, with 12 bases remaining between them. Here the CDR3 DNA reads TGCGCCAGCAGCTCCGCTGGGGGCTCTGAAGCTTTCTTT. It encodes CASSSAGGSEAFF.